The 8 T cell receptor beta chains below come from one sample, sequenced in a study of chemoradiotherapy in HPV16-positive cancers. Some clones are missing from TCRdb's copy, which holds only in-frame ones; the method was immunoSEQ multiplex PCR. There are around 13,000 clones in the sample; about 80% occur only once, and 1.1% to 1.5% lies in the top ten. This specimen was acquired from a patient who underwent chemoradiotherapy. The receptor set was obtained from a human donor with HPV-associated anogenital cancer.

V usage is TRBV30 and J usage is TRBJ1-1; possible D gene TRBD1, 6 bases. Germline values: CDR1 GTSNPN, CDR2 SVGIG (reference sequence). CDR3 size: 13 residues. Trimming took off 2 bases at V and 4 bases at J, with 11 bases between the two ends. The CDR3 DNA is TGTGCCTGGAGTCCCCGAGGGGGCACTGAAGCTTTCTTT. This translates into CAWSPRGGTEAFF.

This chain joins TRBV6-1 and TRBJ2-7; D unresolved. With 5 bases removed from V and 4 bases from J, the gap between germline ends came to 6 bases. The CDR3 extends over 11 amino acids. CDR1 is MNHNS and CDR2 is SASEGT in the germline V gene. In DNA, the CDR3 is TGTGCCAGCAGTTATGTTTACGAGCAGTACTTC. It is translated as CASSYVYEQYF.

The chain joins TRBV7-6 to TRBJ2-6; 7 bases match TRBD1. Per the germline V gene, CDR1 is SGHVS and CDR2 is FNYEAQ. The CDR3 has 20 residues. Trimming at V came to 5 bases and at J to 0 bases, leaving 16 bases not matched to a gene. The chain's CDR3 is CASSARPKPGQSSGANVLTF. The CDR3 DNA is TGTGCCAGCAGCGCCCGTCCAAAACCGGGACAGAGCTCTGGGGCCAACGTCCTGACTTTC.

This rearrangement joins TRBV19 to TRBJ1-2; a possible D gene is TRBD1 (5 bases). Germline V CDR1 and CDR2: LNHDA, SQIVND (reference sequence). Trimming removed 5 bases from V and 7 bases from J, with 17 bases in between. This CDR3 comprises 14 residues. In nucleotides, the CDR3 is TGTGCCAGTAGTTCCAGGGCAGAATCGTCTGGCTACACCTTC. Translated, it gives CASSSRAESSGYTF.

This clone is a singleton in its sample. This rearrangement joins TRBV4-3 to TRBJ1-2; unclear D gene. Germline V CDR1 and CDR2: LGHNA, YSLEER. Trimming took off 0 bases at V and 3 bases at J, with 11 bases between the two ends. There are 15 residues in the CDR3. DNA of the CDR3: TGCGCCAGCAGCCAAGAATACGCAATCCACTATGGCTACACCTTC. Encoded protein: CASSQEYAIHYGYTF.

This chain connects TRBV5-1 to TRBJ2-3; D is possibly TRBD2 (6 bases). Trimming cost V 2 bases and J 4 bases, with 11 bases left between them. CDR1 is SGHRS and CDR2 is YFSETQ in the germline V gene. This CDR3 has 14 amino acids. CDR3 region: CASSLGLSADTQYF. CDR3 coding DNA: TGCGCCAGCAGCTTAGGACTATCGGCAGATACGCAGTATTTT.

The DNA of the CDR3 is TGTGCCAGCAGCTTTTCCGGAAGTGGCTACACCTTC. This codes for CASSFSGSGYTF. The rearrangement joins TRBV5-4 to TRBJ1-2; D uncertain. Between the trimmed V and J ends, which lost 2 bases and 7 bases, there was a span of 9 bases. The CDR3 runs to 12 residues. Germline V CDR1 and CDR2: SGHNT, YYREEE (reference sequence).

The gene calls are TRBV2 and TRBJ1-4; no clear D gene. Germline loops: CDR1 SNHLY, CDR2 FYNNEI. V lost 4 bases, J lost 6 bases, and 9 bases lay in between. The CDR3 spans 13 residues. DNA for the CDR3: TGTGCCAGCAGTGCCCGGTATGATGAAAAACTGTTTTTT. It encodes CASSARYDEKLFF.